This T cell receptor beta chain was documented in a study of radiotherapy plus CTLA-4 blockade in lung cancer. Study results and limitations: Blood-borne expansion of tumor-derived TCR clones followed radiotherapy plus ipilimumab. Early shifts in blood T cell clones, with interferon-beta, reportedly predicted response best.

The CDR3 is made up of 15 amino acids. The V end was cut by 2 bases, the J end by 2 bases, with 11 bases between. Germline lookup yields CDR1 SGHRS and CDR2 YFSETQ. As for this clone: Its antigen is as yet unknown.

Generated by immunoSEQ multiplex PCR, the TCRdb table keeps only in-frame clones and is missing some. The data show 95,000 to 150,000 clones, about 90% seen once. The chain joins TRBV5-1 to TRBJ1-3; TRBD1 might be the D (5 bases). The TCR comes from a human donor with non-small cell lung cancer that progressed on radiotherapy plus ipilimumab. The material was peripheral blood, obtained from a patient treated with radiotherapy plus ipilimumab. The DNA for the CDR3 is TGCGCCAGCAGCTTAACCTGGACACCTGGAAACACCATATATTTT. This encodes CASSLTWTPGNTIYF.